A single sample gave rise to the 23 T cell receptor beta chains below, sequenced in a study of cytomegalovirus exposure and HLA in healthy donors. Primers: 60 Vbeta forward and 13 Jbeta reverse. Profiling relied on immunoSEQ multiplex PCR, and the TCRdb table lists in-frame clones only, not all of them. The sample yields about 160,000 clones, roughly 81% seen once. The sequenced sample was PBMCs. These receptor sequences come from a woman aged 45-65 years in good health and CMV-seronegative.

The CDR3 sequence: CAIREAGSYEQYF. In DNA form, the CDR3 reads TGTGCCATCCGGGAGGCGGGATCCTACGAGCAGTACTTC. The chain combines TRBV5-8 with TRBJ2-5, with 7 bases aligning to TRBD2. The end of the DNA aligns better with TRBJ2-7, so the J call may be wrong. This CDR3 contains 13 residues. Germline values: CDR1 SGHTS, CDR2 YDEGEE.

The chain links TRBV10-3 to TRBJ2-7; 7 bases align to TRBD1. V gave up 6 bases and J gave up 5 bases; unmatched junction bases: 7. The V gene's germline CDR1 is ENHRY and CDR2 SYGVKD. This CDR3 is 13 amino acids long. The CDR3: CAISFDRDDEQYF. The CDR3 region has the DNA TGTGCCATCAGCTTTGACAGGGACGACGAGCAGTACTTC.

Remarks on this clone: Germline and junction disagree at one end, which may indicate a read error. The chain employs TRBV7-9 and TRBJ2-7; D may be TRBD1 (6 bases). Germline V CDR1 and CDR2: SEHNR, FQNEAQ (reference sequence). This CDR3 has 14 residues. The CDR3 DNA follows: TGTTCCAGCAGCCCAGGGACACTTTGGGACGAGCAGTACTTC. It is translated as CSSSPGTLWDEQYF.

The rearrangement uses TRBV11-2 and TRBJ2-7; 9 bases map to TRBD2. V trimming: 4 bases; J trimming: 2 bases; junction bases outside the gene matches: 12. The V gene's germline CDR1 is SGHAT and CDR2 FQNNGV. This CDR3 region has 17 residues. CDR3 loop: CASSSLGGLAPTYEQYF. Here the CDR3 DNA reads TGTGCCAGCAGCTCCCTAGGAGGACTAGCGCCAACCTACGAGCAGTACTTC.

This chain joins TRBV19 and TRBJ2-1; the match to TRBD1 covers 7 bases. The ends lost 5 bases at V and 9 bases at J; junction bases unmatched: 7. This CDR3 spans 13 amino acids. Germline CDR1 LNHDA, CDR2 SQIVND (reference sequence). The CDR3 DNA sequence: TGTGCCAGTAGTCAAGACAGGGACATTGAGCAGTTCTTC. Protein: CASSQDRDIEQFF.

The chain's CDR3 is CASSEARGYNEQFF. CDR3 DNA: TGTGCCAGCAGTGAAGCTAGGGGATACAATGAGCAGTTCTTC. This chain connects TRBV2 to TRBJ2-1, with D possibly TRBD1 on 5 matching bases. The CDR3 runs to 14 residues. Germline loops: CDR1 SNHLY, CDR2 FYNNEI. Trimming shortened V by 0 bases and J by 4 bases, and 7 bases separated the two germline ends.

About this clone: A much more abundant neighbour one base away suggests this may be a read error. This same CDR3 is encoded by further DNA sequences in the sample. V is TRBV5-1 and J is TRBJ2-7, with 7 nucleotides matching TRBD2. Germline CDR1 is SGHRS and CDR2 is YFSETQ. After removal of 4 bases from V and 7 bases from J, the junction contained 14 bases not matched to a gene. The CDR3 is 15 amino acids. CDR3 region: CASSAYSGQMGEQYF. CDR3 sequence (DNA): TGCGCCAGCAGCGCTTATAGCGGGCAAATGGGTGAGCAGTACTTC.

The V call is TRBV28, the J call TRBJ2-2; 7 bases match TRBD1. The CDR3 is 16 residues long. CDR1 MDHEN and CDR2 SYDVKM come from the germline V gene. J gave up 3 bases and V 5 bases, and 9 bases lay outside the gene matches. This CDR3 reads CASSEHRGGYTGELFF. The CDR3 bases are TGTGCCAGCAGTGAACACAGGGGTGGTTACACCGGGGAGCTGTTTTTT. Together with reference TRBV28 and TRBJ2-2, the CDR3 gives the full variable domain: DVKVTQSSRYLVKRTGEKVFLECVQDMDHENMFWYRQDPGLGLRLIYFSYDVKMKEKGDIPEGYSVSREKKERFSLILESASTNQTSMYLCASSEHRGGYTGELFFGEGSRLTVL.

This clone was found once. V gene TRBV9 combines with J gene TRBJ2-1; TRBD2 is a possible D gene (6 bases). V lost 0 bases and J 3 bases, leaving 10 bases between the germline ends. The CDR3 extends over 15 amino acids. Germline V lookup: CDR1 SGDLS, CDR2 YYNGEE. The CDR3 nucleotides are TGTGCCAGCAGCGTAGCTGCGGGGATCTACAATGAGCAGTTCTTC. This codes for CASSVAAGIYNEQFF.

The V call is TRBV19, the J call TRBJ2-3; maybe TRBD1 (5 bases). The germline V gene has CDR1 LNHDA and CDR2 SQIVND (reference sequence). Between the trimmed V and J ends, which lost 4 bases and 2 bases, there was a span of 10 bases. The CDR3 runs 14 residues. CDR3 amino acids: CASSTGQVTDTQYF. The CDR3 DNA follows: TGTGCCAGTAGTACCGGACAAGTCACAGATACGCAGTATTTT. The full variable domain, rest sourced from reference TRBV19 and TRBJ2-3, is DGGITQSPKYLFRKEGQNVTLSCEQNLNHDAMYWYRQDPGQGLRLIYYSQIVNDFQKGDIAEGYSVSREKKESFPLTVTSAQKNPTAFYLCASSTGQVTDTQYFGPGTRLTVL.

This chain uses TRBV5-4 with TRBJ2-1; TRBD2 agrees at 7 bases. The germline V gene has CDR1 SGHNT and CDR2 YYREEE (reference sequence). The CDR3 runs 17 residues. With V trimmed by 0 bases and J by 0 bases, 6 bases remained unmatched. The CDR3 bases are TGTGCCAGCAGCTTGGGAGTCGGGAGGATCTCCTACAATGAGCAGTTCTTC. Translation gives CASSLGVGRISYNEQFF.

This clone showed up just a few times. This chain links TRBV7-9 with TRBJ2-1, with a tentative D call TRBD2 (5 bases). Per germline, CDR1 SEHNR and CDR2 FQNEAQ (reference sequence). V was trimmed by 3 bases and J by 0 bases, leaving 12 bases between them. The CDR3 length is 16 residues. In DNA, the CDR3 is TGTGCCAGCAGCTTCCCCCAGAGCGGCTCCTACAATGAGCAGTTCTTC. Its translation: CASSFPQSGSYNEQFF.

Here the CDR3 reads CASGSSYEQYF. The CDR3, as DNA: TGTGCCAGCGGCAGTTCTTACGAGCAGTACTTC. J is TRBJ2-7 and V is TRBV27; D unclear. Germline V gene lookup returns CDR1 MNHEY and CDR2 SMNVEV (reference sequence). The CDR3 length is 11 residues. V was clipped by 8 bases and J by 4 bases, with 9 bases between them.

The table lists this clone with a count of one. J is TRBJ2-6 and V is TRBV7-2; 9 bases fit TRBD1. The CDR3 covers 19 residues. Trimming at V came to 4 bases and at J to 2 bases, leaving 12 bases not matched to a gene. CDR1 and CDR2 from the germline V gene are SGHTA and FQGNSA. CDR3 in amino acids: CASSSWDRAGSPGANVLTF. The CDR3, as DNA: TGTGCCAGCAGCTCTTGGGACAGGGCGGGCTCTCCTGGGGCCAACGTCCTGACTTTC.

The CDR3 here is CASSYTGGSEQFF. The CDR3 bases are TGCGCCAGCAGCTATACAGGGGGCAGTGAGCAGTTCTTC. The chain combines TRBV5-1 with TRBJ2-1, with 9 bases identical to TRBD1. The CDR3 consists of 13 residues. From germline, CDR1 is SGHRS and CDR2 YFSETQ. Trimming took 3 bases from V and 9 from J; bases not matched to a gene: 4.

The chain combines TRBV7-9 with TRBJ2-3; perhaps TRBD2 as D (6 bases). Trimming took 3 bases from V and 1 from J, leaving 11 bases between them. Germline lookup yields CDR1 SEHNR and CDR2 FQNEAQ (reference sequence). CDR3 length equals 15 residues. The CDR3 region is CASSLDGGGTDTQYF. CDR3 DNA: TGTGCCAGCAGCTTGGACGGGGGTGGCACAGATACGCAGTATTTT.

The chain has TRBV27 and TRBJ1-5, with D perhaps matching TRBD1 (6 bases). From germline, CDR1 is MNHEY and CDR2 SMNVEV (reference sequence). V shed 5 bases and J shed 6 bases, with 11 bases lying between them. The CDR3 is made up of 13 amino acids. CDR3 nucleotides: TGTGCCAGCAGTGAGGGACATTTTCAGCCCCAGCATTTT. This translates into CASSEGHFQPQHF.

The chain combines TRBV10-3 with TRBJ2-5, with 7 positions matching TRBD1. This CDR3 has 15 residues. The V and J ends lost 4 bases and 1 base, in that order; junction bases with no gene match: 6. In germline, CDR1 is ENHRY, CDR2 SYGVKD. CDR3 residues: CAISVGQALQETQYF. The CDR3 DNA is TGTGCCATCAGTGTAGGACAGGCACTCCAAGAGACCCAGTACTTC.

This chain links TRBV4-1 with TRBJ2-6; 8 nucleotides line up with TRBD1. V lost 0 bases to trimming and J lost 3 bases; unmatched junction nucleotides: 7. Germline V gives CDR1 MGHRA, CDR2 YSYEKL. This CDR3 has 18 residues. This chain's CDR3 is CASSQDPTGGIGANVLTF. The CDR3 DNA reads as TGCGCCAGCAGCCAAGATCCAACAGGGGGGATTGGGGCCAACGTCCTGACTTTC.

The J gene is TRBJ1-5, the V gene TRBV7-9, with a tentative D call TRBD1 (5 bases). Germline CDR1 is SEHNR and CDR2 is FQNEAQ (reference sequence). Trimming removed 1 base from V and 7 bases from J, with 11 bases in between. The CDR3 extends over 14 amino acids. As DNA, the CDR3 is TGTGCCAGCAGCTTAGGCGGGGGAGCCCAGCCCCAGCATTTT. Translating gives CASSLGGGAQPQHF.

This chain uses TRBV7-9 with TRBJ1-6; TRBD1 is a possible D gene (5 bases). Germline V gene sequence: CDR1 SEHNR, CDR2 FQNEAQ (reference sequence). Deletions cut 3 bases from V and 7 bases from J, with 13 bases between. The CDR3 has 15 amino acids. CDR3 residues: CASSFVGGGNSPLHF. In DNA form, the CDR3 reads TGTGCCAGCAGCTTTGTAGGCGGGGGAAATTCACCCCTCCACTTT.

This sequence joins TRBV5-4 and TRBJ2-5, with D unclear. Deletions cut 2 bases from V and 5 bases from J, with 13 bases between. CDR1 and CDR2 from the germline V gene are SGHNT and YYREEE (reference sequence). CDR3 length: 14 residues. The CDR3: CASSLAPPGETQYF. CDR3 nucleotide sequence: TGTGCCAGCAGCTTAGCCCCGCCCGGGGAGACCCAGTACTTC.

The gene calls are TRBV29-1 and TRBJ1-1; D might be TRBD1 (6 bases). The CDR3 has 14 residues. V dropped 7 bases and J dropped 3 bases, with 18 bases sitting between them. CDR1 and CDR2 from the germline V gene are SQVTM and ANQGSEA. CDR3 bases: TGCAGCGCAGACGGGGGGGGCGCGTACACTGAAGCTTTCTTT. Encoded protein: CSADGGGAYTEAFF.